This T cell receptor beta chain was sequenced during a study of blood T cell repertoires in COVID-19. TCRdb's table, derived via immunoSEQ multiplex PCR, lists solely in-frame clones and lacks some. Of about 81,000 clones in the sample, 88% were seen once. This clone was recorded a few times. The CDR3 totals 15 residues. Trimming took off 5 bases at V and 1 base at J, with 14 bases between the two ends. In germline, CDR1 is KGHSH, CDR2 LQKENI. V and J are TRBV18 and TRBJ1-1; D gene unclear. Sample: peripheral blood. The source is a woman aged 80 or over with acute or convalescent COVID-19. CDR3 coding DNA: TGTGCCAGCTCAGTAGCGCGGACTCAGAACACTGAAGCTTTCTTT. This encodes CASSVARTQNTEAFF.